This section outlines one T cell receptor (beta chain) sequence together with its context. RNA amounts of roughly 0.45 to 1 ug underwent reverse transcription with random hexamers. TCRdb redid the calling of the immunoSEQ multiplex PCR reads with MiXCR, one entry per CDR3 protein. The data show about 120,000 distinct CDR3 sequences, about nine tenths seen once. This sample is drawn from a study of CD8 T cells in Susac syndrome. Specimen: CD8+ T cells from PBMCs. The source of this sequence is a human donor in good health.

The CDR3 reads CASSDRVRDNEQFF. DNA for the CDR3: TGTGCCAGCAGTGACAGGGTGAGGGACAATGAGCAGTTCTTC. V is TRBV7-2 and J is TRBJ2-1, with 7 bases aligning to TRBD1. The CDR3 is made up of 14 amino acids. Germline V gene lookup returns CDR1 SGHTA and CDR2 FQGNSA. The ends lost 6 bases at V and 5 bases at J; junction bases unmatched: 7.